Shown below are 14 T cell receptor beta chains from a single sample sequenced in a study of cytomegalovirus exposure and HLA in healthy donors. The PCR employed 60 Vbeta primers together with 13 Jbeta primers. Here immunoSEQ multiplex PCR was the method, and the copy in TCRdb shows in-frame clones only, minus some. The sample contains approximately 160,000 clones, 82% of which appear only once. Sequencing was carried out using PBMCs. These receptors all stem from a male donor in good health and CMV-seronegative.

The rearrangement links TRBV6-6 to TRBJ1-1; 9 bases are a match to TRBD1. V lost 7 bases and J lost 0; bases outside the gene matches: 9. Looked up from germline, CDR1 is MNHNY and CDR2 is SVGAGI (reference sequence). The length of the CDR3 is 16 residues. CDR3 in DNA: TGTGCCAGCACTACACCGGGACAGGGCCTGAACACTGAAGCTTTCTTT. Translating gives CASTTPGQGLNTEAFF.

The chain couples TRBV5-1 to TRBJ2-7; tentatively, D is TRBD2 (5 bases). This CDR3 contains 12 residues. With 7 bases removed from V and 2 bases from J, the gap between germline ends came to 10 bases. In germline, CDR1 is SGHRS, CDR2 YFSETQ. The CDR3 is CASGEGPYEQYF. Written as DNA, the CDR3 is TGCGCCAGCGGAGAGGGCCCCTACGAGCAGTACTTC.

For the CDR3, the DNA is TGTGCCAGCAGCTTCCGGACGGGATCTGGAAACACCATATATTTT. Translated: CASSFRTGSGNTIYF. The chain recombines TRBV5-6 with TRBJ1-3; no firm D call. The length of the CDR3 is 15 residues. Trimming shortened V by 2 bases and J by 1 base, and 10 bases separated the two germline ends. Per the germline V gene, CDR1 is SGHDT and CDR2 is YYEEEE.

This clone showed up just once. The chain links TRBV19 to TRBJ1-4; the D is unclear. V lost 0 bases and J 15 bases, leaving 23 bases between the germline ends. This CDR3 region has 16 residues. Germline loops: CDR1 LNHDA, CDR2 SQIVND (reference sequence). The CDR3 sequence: CASSIDPTYYRDLMFF. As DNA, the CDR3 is TGTGCCAGTAGTATAGATCCAACGTACTATAGAGACTTGATGTTTTTT.

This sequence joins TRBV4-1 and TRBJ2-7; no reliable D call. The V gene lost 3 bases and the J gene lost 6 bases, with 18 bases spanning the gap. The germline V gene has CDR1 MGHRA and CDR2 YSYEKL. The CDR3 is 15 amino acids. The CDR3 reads CASSHGGSPTGEQYF. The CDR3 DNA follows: TGCGCCAGCAGCCACGGCGGTTCCCCAACGGGCGAGCAGTACTTC.

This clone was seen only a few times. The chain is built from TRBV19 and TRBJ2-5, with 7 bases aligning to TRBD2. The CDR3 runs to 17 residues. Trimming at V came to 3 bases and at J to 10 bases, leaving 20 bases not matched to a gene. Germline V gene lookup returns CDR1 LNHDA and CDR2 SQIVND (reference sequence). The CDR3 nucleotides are TGTGCCAGTAGTATGGCTCGGGCCCATACCTGGGGGGGTGACCAGTACTTC. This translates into CASSMARAHTWGGDQYF.

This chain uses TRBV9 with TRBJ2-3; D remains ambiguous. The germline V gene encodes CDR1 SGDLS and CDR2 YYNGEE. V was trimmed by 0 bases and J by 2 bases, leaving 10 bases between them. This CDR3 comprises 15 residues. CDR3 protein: CASSVAGSPTDTQYF. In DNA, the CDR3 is TGTGCCAGCAGCGTAGCGGGTAGCCCCACAGATACGCAGTATTTT. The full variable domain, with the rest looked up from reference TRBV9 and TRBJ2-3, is DSGVTQTPKHLITATGQRVTLRCSPRSGDLSVYWYQQSLDQGLQFLIQYYNGEERAKGNILERFSAQQFPDLHSELNLSSLELGDSALYFCASSVAGSPTDTQYFGPGTRLTVL.

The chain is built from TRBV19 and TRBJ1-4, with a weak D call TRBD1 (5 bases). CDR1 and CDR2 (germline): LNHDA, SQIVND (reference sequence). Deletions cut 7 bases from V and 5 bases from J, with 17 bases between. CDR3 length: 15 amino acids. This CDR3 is CASTPTGGSNEKLFF. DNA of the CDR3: TGTGCCAGTACCCCAACTGGGGGGTCGAATGAAAAACTGTTTTTT.

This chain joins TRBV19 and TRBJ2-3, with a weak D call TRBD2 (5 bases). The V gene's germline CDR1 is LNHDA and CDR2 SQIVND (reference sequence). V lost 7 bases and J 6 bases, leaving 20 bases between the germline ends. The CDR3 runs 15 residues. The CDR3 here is CASTPPGLLPDTQYF. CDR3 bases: TGTGCCAGTACCCCACCAGGACTCCTCCCCGATACGCAGTATTTT.

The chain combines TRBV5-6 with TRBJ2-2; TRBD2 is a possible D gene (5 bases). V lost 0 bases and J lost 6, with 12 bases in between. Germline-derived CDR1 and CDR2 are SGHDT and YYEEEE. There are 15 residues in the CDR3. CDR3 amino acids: CASSLELGLPGELFF. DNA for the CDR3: TGTGCCAGCAGCTTGGAACTAGGTCTCCCCGGGGAGCTGTTTTTT.

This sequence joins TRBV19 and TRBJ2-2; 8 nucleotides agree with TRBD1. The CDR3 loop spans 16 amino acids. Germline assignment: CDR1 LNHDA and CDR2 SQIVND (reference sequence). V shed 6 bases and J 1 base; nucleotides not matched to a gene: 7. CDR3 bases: TGTGCCAGTAGCCCCGGGACAGGAAAGAACACCGGGGAGCTGTTTTTT. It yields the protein CASSPGTGKNTGELFF.

The CDR3 DNA sequence: TGTGCCAGCAGTTACGGACAGGGACGGAATGAAAAACTGTTTTTT. It translates to CASSYGQGRNEKLFF. The chain couples TRBV6-6 to TRBJ1-4, with 8 bases fitting TRBD1. This CDR3 is built from 15 residues. With V trimmed by 2 bases and J by 5 bases, 4 bases remained unmatched. Germline V CDR1 and CDR2: MNHNY, SVGAGI (reference sequence).

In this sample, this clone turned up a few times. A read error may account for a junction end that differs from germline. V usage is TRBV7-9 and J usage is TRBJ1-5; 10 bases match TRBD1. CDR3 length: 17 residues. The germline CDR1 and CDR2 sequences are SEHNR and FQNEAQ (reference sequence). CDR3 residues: CSSSLGTGDYSNQPQHF. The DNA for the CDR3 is TGTTCCAGCAGCTTAGGGACAGGGGATTATAGCAATCAGCCCCAGCATTTT.

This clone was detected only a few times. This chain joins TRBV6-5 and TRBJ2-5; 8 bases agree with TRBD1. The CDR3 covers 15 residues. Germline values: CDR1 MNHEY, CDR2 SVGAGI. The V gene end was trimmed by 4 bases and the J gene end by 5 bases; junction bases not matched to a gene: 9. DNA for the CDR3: TGTGCCAGCAGTTCAGCAGGGGGCTCCGGGGAGACCCAGTACTTC. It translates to CASSSAGGSGETQYF.